These T cell receptor beta chains were read from a single sample in a study of blood T cells in healthy people across ages. TCRdb itself ran the 5' RACE reads through MiXCR, one entry per CDR3 protein. The sample consists of roughly 930,000 distinct CDR3 sequences, roughly 43% of them appearing once. Sequenced material: blood. The receptors were sampled from a man aged 25 to 40 in good health. CDR3s leave out the opening cysteine and the closing phenylalanine or tryptophan. The order of the fields is J gene, clone size, D gene, V gene, CDR3 protein. D genes are given only for firm matches. Some rows have no size entry. The others give once, few or many, or a class for an expanded clone.

J gene: TRBJ1-4; clone size: few; D gene: NA; V gene: TRBV6-2/TRBV6-3; CDR3 protein: ASSYSRDEKLF
J gene: TRBJ2-5; clone size: NA; D gene: TRBD2; V gene: TRBV27; CDR3 protein: ASSWREETQY
J gene: TRBJ2-1; clone size: NA; D gene: NA; V gene: TRBV14; CDR3 protein: ASSQEKRDEQF
J gene: TRBJ1-4; clone size: NA; D gene: TRBD1; V gene: TRBV20-1; CDR3 protein: SAGQGPNANEKLF
J gene: TRBJ2-7; clone size: few; D gene: NA; V gene: TRBV7-2; CDR3 protein: ASSTISGNSYEQY
J gene: TRBJ2-3; clone size: few; D gene: NA; V gene: TRBV5-1; CDR3 protein: ASRRASEGTDTQY
J gene: TRBJ2-7; clone size: NA; D gene: TRBD1; V gene: TRBV20-1; CDR3 protein: SAPDRAHEQY
J gene: TRBJ2-7; clone size: many; D gene: NA; V gene: TRBV12-3/TRBV12-4; CDR3 protein: ASSTAENSYEQY
J gene: TRBJ2-7; clone size: many; D gene: NA; V gene: TRBV29-1; CDR3 protein: SVESGYEQY
J gene: TRBJ1-1; clone size: few; D gene: NA; V gene: TRBV9; CDR3 protein: ASSFLGKNTEAF
J gene: TRBJ1-2; clone size: few; D gene: NA; V gene: TRBV7-2; CDR3 protein: ASSLGPSRFQDYGYT
J gene: TRBJ2-3; clone size: NA; D gene: TRBD1; V gene: TRBV6-5; CDR3 protein: ASGDRTPDTQY
J gene: TRBJ1-5; clone size: once; D gene: TRBD1; V gene: TRBV7-9; CDR3 protein: ASSLGGTDNQPQH
J gene: TRBJ2-1; clone size: few; D gene: TRBD2; V gene: TRBV24-1; CDR3 protein: ATSDRTSGHSYNEQF
J gene: TRBJ2-1; clone size: NA; D gene: TRBD1; V gene: TRBV6-5; CDR3 protein: ASSYSTGGFYNEQF
J gene: TRBJ1-2; clone size: NA; D gene: TRBD1; V gene: TRBV18; CDR3 protein: ASSPQTGDGYT
J gene: TRBJ1-4; clone size: NA; D gene: TRBD1; V gene: TRBV12-3/TRBV12-4; CDR3 protein: ASNQQGAPNEKLF
J gene: TRBJ1-2; clone size: NA; D gene: NA; V gene: TRBV7-9; CDR3 protein: ASSPLRRQAHYGYT
J gene: TRBJ2-1; clone size: NA; D gene: NA; V gene: TRBV7-9; CDR3 protein: ASSLWRATLMSSYNEQF
J gene: TRBJ2-1; clone size: NA; D gene: TRBD1; V gene: TRBV7-2; CDR3 protein: ASSTTGVLYNEQF
J gene: TRBJ2-1; clone size: few; D gene: NA; V gene: TRBV29-1; CDR3 protein: SVDKGGNEQF
J gene: TRBJ2-7; clone size: NA; D gene: TRBD1; V gene: TRBV10-3; CDR3 protein: AISMGQGTYEQY
J gene: NA; clone size: NA; D gene: NA; V gene: TRBV3-1; CDR3 protein: ASSHLSGETQY
J gene: TRBJ2-3; clone size: NA; D gene: NA; V gene: TRBV20-1; CDR3 protein: SAKTRGGGDTQY
J gene: TRBJ2-5; clone size: NA; D gene: TRBD1; V gene: TRBV12-3/TRBV12-4; CDR3 protein: ASTTYDRGYNEQY
J gene: TRBJ2-3; clone size: few; D gene: TRBD2; V gene: TRBV20-1; CDR3 protein: SARRPSGGRTDTQY
J gene: TRBJ2-3; clone size: once; D gene: TRBD2; V gene: TRBV7-9; CDR3 protein: ASSPQTSGKQYGTDTQY
J gene: TRBJ1-2; clone size: few; D gene: NA; V gene: TRBV28; CDR3 protein: ASSFSGAGAGSSGYT
J gene: TRBJ2-7; clone size: NA; D gene: NA; V gene: TRBV29-1; CDR3 protein: SVEAATYEQY
J gene: TRBJ1-4; clone size: NA; D gene: TRBD1; V gene: TRBV5-1; CDR3 protein: ASSYDKGGHNEKLF
J gene: TRBJ2-7; clone size: few; D gene: NA; V gene: TRBV29-1; CDR3 protein: SVRNTYEQY